A single sample is the source of the 17 T cell receptor beta chains below, sequenced in a study of cytomegalovirus exposure and HLA in healthy donors. The table came from immunoSEQ multiplex PCR; TCRdb's copy has only in-frame clones and leaves some out. Among some 120,000 clones listed, under 90% were seen once. The sequencing sample was made of PBMCs. The receptor set was obtained from a man aged 25-45 years in good health and CMV-seronegative.

The chain uses TRBV6-5 and TRBJ1-3; a possible D gene is TRBD1 (6 bases). V lost 6 bases, J lost 4 bases, and 13 bases lay in between. The CDR3 contains 14 residues. The germline V gene has CDR1 MNHEY and CDR2 SVGAGI. The CDR3 DNA follows: TGTGCCAGCAGCCCCGGACAGCTCGGAAACACCATATATTTT. Amino acids: CASSPGQLGNTIYF.

This clone was recorded a few times. The V call is TRBV5-1, the J call TRBJ1-6, with D maybe TRBD1 (6 bases). Germline V gene lookup returns CDR1 SGHRS and CDR2 YFSETQ. The CDR3 is 15 amino acids. Between the trimmed V and J ends, which lost 4 bases and 10 bases, there was a span of 18 bases. The CDR3 DNA is TGCGCCAGCAGCATACTAACAGGGACCGAATCACCCCTCCACTTT. Protein: CASSILTGTESPLHF.

The chain has TRBV5-4 and TRBJ1-4; D unclear. The V gene's germline CDR1 is SGHNT and CDR2 YYREEE (reference sequence). Deletions cut 4 bases from V and 8 bases from J, with 15 bases between. CDR3 length: 14 amino acids. This CDR3 is CASSLNPAREKLFF. For the CDR3, the DNA is TGTGCCAGCAGCCTCAACCCGGCCAGGGAAAAACTGTTTTTT. Full variable domain (missing parts from reference TRBV5-4 and TRBJ1-4): ETGVTQSPTHLIKTRGQQVTLRCSSQSGHNTVSWYQQALGQGPQFIFQYYREEENGRGNFPPRFSGLQFPNYSSELNVNALELDDSALYLCASSLNPAREKLFFGSGTQLSVL.

The genes are TRBV19 and TRBJ1-5; D gene ambiguous. V lost 7 bases to trimming and J lost 1 base, with 8 bases between them. Looked up from germline, CDR1 is LNHDA and CDR2 is SQIVND (reference sequence). The CDR3 spans 13 residues. The CDR3: CASTWESNQPQHF. Here the CDR3 DNA reads TGTGCCAGTACATGGGAGAGCAATCAGCCCCAGCATTTT. The complete variable domain, with remaining parts taken from reference TRBV19 and TRBJ1-5, reads DGGITQSPKYLFRKEGQNVTLSCEQNLNHDAMYWYRQDPGQGLRLIYYSQIVNDFQKGDIAEGYSVSREKKESFPLTVTSAQKNPTAFYLCASTWESNQPQHFGDGTRLSIL.

J is TRBJ1-4 and V is TRBV9, with a tentative D call TRBD1 (6 bases). Per germline, CDR1 SGDLS and CDR2 YYNGEE. The CDR3 sequence is 15 residues long. V gave up 1 base and J gave up 3 bases, with 10 bases separating them. CDR3 loop: CASSVNRAPNEKLFF. The CDR3 bases are TGTGCCAGCAGCGTAAACAGGGCTCCTAATGAAAAACTGTTTTTT. The full variable domain, in which reference TRBV9 and TRBJ1-4 provide the parts outside the CDR3, is DSGVTQTPKHLITATGQRVTLRCSPRSGDLSVYWYQQSLDQGLQFLIQYYNGEERAKGNILERFSAQQFPDLHSELNLSSLELGDSALYFCASSVNRAPNEKLFFGSGTQLSVL.

V gene TRBV5-1 combines with J gene TRBJ2-7; 8 nucleotides match TRBD1. The J segment lost 2 bases and the V segment lost 4 bases, leaving 17 bases of the junction unmatched. Germline lookup yields CDR1 SGHRS and CDR2 YFSETQ. The CDR3 consists of 18 residues. The CDR3 nucleotides are TGCGCCAGCAGCACCCCGCTGGACAGGGTCAGGCCCCCCTACGAGCAGTACTTC. Translation gives CASSTPLDRVRPPYEQYF. The full variable domain, in which reference TRBV5-1 and TRBJ2-7 provide the parts outside the CDR3, is KAGVTQTPRYLIKTRGQQVTLSCSPISGHRSVSWYQQTPGQGLQFLFEYFSETQRNKGNFPGRFSGRQFSNSRSEMNVSTLELGDSALYLCASSTPLDRVRPPYEQYFGPGTRLTVT.

The chain uses TRBV6-1 and TRBJ2-3, with 14 bases aligning to TRBD2. The CDR3 spans 18 residues. Germline CDR1 and CDR2: MNHNS and SASEGT. Trimming took 0 bases from V and 6 from J; bases not matched to a gene: 8. CDR3 coding DNA: TGTGCCAGCAGTGAAGCGCCGGGACTAGCGGGGGTCTGGGATACGCAGTATTTT. Its translation: CASSEAPGLAGVWDTQYF.

In its sample, this clone was seen once. The chain is built from TRBV29-1 and TRBJ1-1, with 7 bases fitting TRBD1. The CDR3 sequence is 13 residues long. The J segment lost 3 bases and the V segment lost 3 bases, leaving 4 bases of the junction unmatched. In germline, CDR1 is SQVTM, CDR2 ANQGSEA. For the CDR3, the DNA is TGCAGCGTTGACGGCCAGGGGGACACTGAAGCTTTCTTT. Amino acids: CSVDGQGDTEAFF. Complete variable domain (other parts from reference TRBV29-1 and TRBJ1-1): SAVISQKPSRDICQRGTSLTIQCQVDSQVTMMFWYRQQPGQSLTLIATANQGSEATYESGFVIDKFPISRPNLTFSTLTVSNMSPEDSSIYLCSVDGQGDTEAFFGQGTRLTVV.

The V call is TRBV5-1, the J call TRBJ1-2; possible D gene TRBD1, 6 bases. CDR3 length: 12 amino acids. Germline V gives CDR1 SGHRS, CDR2 YFSETQ. Trimming cost V 4 bases and J 4 bases, with 8 bases left between them. CDR3 coding DNA: TGCGCCAGCAGCACGGACAGCTATGGCTACACCTTC. This translates into CASSTDSYGYTF. Combining the CDR3 with reference TRBV5-1 and TRBJ1-2 gives the whole variable domain KAGVTQTPRYLIKTRGQQVTLSCSPISGHRSVSWYQQTPGQGLQFLFEYFSETQRNKGNFPGRFSGRQFSNSRSEMNVSTLELGDSALYLCASSTDSYGYTFGSGTRLTVV.

The chain joins TRBV11-2 to TRBJ1-1; TRBD1 matches 7 bases. This CDR3 comprises 17 residues. CDR1 SGHAT and CDR2 FQNNGV come from the germline V gene. V dropped 0 bases and J dropped 7; count of bases not matched to a gene: 14. CDR3 sequence reads: CASSLEAPGGQDNEAFF. DNA of the CDR3: TGTGCCAGCAGCTTAGAAGCCCCCGGTGGACAGGATAATGAAGCTTTCTTT.

J is TRBJ1-1 and V is TRBV27; TRBD1 might be the D (6 bases). This CDR3 has 14 amino acids. The V and J ends lost 11 bases and 4 bases respectively, with 20 bases between them. The V gene's germline CDR1 is MNHEY and CDR2 SMNVEV (reference sequence). The CDR3 spells CAGTAGTLATEAFF. The CDR3 nucleotides are TGTGCCGGGACCGCCGGGACATTGGCCACTGAAGCTTTCTTT.

V usage is TRBV25-1 and J usage is TRBJ1-6; D gene ambiguous. Trimming left V 1 base short and J 6 bases short, with 16 bases between. The CDR3 totals 17 residues. In germline, CDR1 is MGHDK, CDR2 SYGVNS. CDR3 in amino acids: CASSESFGFRGNSPLHF. CDR3 nucleotides: TGTGCCAGCAGTGAATCCTTTGGCTTCCGAGGTAATTCACCCCTCCACTTT.

V gene TRBV18 combines with J gene TRBJ1-1; TRBD1 matches 11 bases. The CDR3 length is 14 residues. Trimming removed 5 bases from V and 3 bases from J; junction bases left unmatched: 2. Per the germline V gene, CDR1 is KGHSH and CDR2 is LQKENI. The chain's CDR3 is CASSAGQGDTEAFF. CDR3 in DNA: TGTGCCAGCTCAGCGGGACAGGGGGACACTGAAGCTTTCTTT.

J is TRBJ2-3 and V is TRBV7-9; TRBD2 matches 13 bases. The CDR3 is 17 residues long. V lost 4 bases and J lost 6; bases outside the gene matches: 10. Germline V lookup: CDR1 SEHNR, CDR2 FQNEAQ (reference sequence). The CDR3 DNA reads as TGTGCCAGCAGCTCCGGACTAGCGGGGGCCCGTGGGGATACGCAGTATTTT. Its translation: CASSSGLAGARGDTQYF.

This rearrangement joins TRBV6-6 to TRBJ2-2; 9 bases are a match to TRBD1. CDR1 and CDR2 (germline): MNHNY, SVGAGI (reference sequence). The CDR3 is 16 residues long. The junction had 4 bases not matched to a gene; V was cut back by 5 bases and J by 0 bases. The CDR3 nucleotides are TGTGCCAGCAGTGGGACAGGGAACGCGAACACCGGGGAGCTGTTTTTT. This gives the protein CASSGTGNANTGELFF.

This chain joins TRBV15 and TRBJ1-2; D not resolved. In germline, CDR1 is LNHNV, CDR2 YYDKDF (reference sequence). Deletions cut 0 bases from V and 8 bases from J, with 10 bases between. CDR3 size: 13 residues. The CDR3 nucleotides are TGTGCCACCAGCAGAGATCGACTGTTCGGCTACACCTTC. This gives the protein CATSRDRLFGYTF. Looking up the rest from reference TRBV15 and TRBJ1-2 gives the full variable domain: DAMVIQNPRYQVTQFGKPVTLSCSQTLNHNVMYWYQQKSSQAPKLLFHYYDKDFNNEADTPDNFQSRRPNTSFCFLDIRSPGLGDTAMYLCATSRDRLFGYTFGSGTRLTVV.

This clone showed up just once. V usage is TRBV7-9 and J usage is TRBJ2-7; D might be TRBD2 (6 bases). The CDR3 has 15 residues. The V and J ends lost 1 base and 1 base respectively, with 11 bases between them. In germline, CDR1 is SEHNR, CDR2 FQNEAQ (reference sequence). CDR3 sequence reads: CASSLGGVGSYEQYF. The CDR3 coding sequence is TGTGCCAGCAGCTTAGGGGGGGTTGGATCCTACGAGCAGTACTTC.